This T cell receptor beta chain appears in the sequencing data of a study of cytomegalovirus exposure and HLA in healthy donors. Looking at the study overall: Among the 350 to 500 donors who were genotyped, over 70% fell in the genetic ancestry cluster that is associated with self-reported Caucasian donors. Points from the study as a whole: In a later analysis, an Asian-associated ancestry cluster reportedly showed fewer N-insertions than the roughly 730-donor mean. Of the V segments, some could not be distinguished, including TRBV6-2 and TRBV6-3, and were excluded.

This clone was recorded a few times. The antigen is unknown. The PCR ran on 60 Vbeta and 13 Jbeta primers. The assay was immunoSEQ multiplex PCR, and TCRdb's table has in-frame clones only and misses some. The sample includes 150,000 to 200,000 clones, roughly 77% of them seen just once. There were likely unrecorded immune exposures, though donors were nominally healthy when sampled. CDR1 is MNHEY and CDR2 is SVGAGI in the germline V gene. The CDR3 covers 14 residues. Trimming stripped 1 base from V and 1 base from J, with 8 bases between. Sequenced input: PBMCs. The receptor was isolated from a woman aged 30 to 39 in good health and CMV-seronegative. This sequence joins TRBV6-5 and TRBJ2-7; D might be TRBD1 (5 bases). In DNA, the CDR3 is TGTGCCAGCAGTTACTTCCAGGGATCCTACGAGCAGTACTTC. The encoded protein is CASSYFQGSYEQYF.